These T cell receptor beta chains were read from a single sample in a study of control samples from healthy donors and cancer patients. The protocol was immunoSEQ multiplex PCR, while the TCRdb copy is restricted to in-frame clones and leaves out a portion. The table has roughly 120,000 clones, 85% to 90% seen once. The source material was blood. The receptors come from a woman in her 70s in good health. Each CDR3 is given with its conserved first and last residue. The D gene is left open where the match is weak.

v_gene	d_gene	j_gene	CDR3aa
TRBV2	TRBD1	TRBJ1-5	CASEIDRGYSNQPQHF
TRBV6-5	TRBD2	TRBJ2-1	CASSYYGGGPNEQFF
TRBV5-1	TRBD1	TRBJ2-7	CASQTGGGGEQYF
TRBV3-1/TRBV3-2	TRBD1	TRBJ1-2	CASSQVGELGTGQGGNGYTF
TRBV7-2	TRBD1	TRBJ2-7	CASSPGGRRYEQYF
TRBV7-2	.	TRBJ1-3	CASSLGNSRAGNTIYF
TRBV5-4	.	TRBJ1-1	CASSYRNTEAFF
TRBV27	.	TRBJ1-2	CASSLAATYGYTF
TRBV19	.	TRBJ1-2	CASSIDGSNERNGYTF
TRBV19	.	TRBJ1-2	CASKQANYGYTF
TRBV3-1/TRBV3-2	.	TRBJ1-6	CASSQRSSYNSPLHF
TRBV7-2	.	TRBJ1-4	CASSLYLGRVANEKLFF
TRBV6-6	.	TRBJ2-4	CASSSGPLAKNIQYF
TRBV6-5	.	TRBJ2-2	CASSYSNTGELFF
TRBV19	.	TRBJ1-2	CASSTNRASGYGYTF
TRBV3-1/TRBV3-2	.	TRBJ2-5	CASTLGGGQETQYF
TRBV4-2	.	TRBJ1-4	CASSQDGGNEKLFF
TRBV29-1	.	TRBJ1-1	CSVSPRLQLNTEAFF
TRBV11-2	TRBD1	TRBJ2-5	CASSVSGQEKETQYF
TRBV5-1	TRBD1	TRBJ1-1	CASSSDRSNTEAFF
TRBV2	.	TRBJ1-5	CASRDETGRQPQHF
TRBV11-3	.	TRBJ1-3	CASSERTGNTIYF